This is a list of T cell receptor beta chains from one sample in a study of CD8 T cells in ankylosing spondylitis. MiXCR was run by TCRdb on the 5' RACE reads, yielding one entry per CDR3 protein. The sample carries 100,000 or so distinct CDR3 sequences, about 9% recorded once. Specimen: blood, either unsorted or a sorted T cell fraction (not recorded which). The origin of the receptors is a male donor with ankylosing spondylitis. Each CDR3 is given with its conserved first and last residue. The D gene is left open where the match is weak. The size of a clone is reported for some rows only, either as once, few or many, or as a class for expanded clones.

>TRBD2|-|TRBJ2-3|TRBV4-1
CASRVTSGSRNSDTQYF
TGCGCCAGCAGAGTTACTAGCGGGAGTCGTAATTCAGATACGCAGTATTTT
>TRBD1|-|TRBJ2-6|TRBV11-1
CASSLPPGQERTGANVLTF
TGTGCCAGCAGCTTACCGCCGGGACAGGAACGCACTGGGGCCAACGTCCTGACTTTC
>-|few|TRBJ2-3|TRBV4-1
CASSQGGRGTDTQYF
TGCGCCAGCAGCCAAGGGGGCAGGGGCACAGATACGCAGTATTTT
>-|few|TRBJ2-1|TRBV9
CASSVDGSGWNEQFF
TGTGCCAGCAGCGTAGACGGGAGTGGGTGGAATGAGCAGTTCTTC
>-|many|TRBJ2-7|TRBV7-9
CASSSSLGDDEQYF
TGTGCCAGCAGCTCCTCATTAGGGGACGACGAGCAGTACTTC
>-|many|TRBJ2-1|TRBV12-5
CASGLAGHGIDEQFF
TGTGCTAGTGGTTTGGCGGGACATGGTATCGATGAGCAGTTCTTC
>TRBD1|few|TRBJ2-7|TRBV5-5
CASSWGQNYEQYF
TGTGCCAGCAGCTGGGGACAGAACTACGAGCAGTACTTC
>TRBD1|few|TRBJ2-3|TRBV9
CASSVEGQGPDTQYF
TGTGCCAGCAGCGTAGAGGGACAGGGGCCAGATACGCAGTATTTT
>TRBD2|few|TRBJ2-1|TRBV11-2
CASSLELAGGTPYNEQFF
TGTGCCAGCAGCTTAGAACTAGCGGGAGGGACCCCCTACAATGAGCAGTTCTTC
>-|many|TRBJ2-1|TRBV4-1
CASSQKGSYNEQFF
TGCGCCAGCAGCCAAAAAGGCTCCTACAATGAGCAGTTCTTC
>TRBD1|many|TRBJ2-7|TRBV4-2
CASSQELGTGYEQYF
TGTGCCAGCAGCCAAGAGCTAGGGACAGGGTACGAGCAGTACTTC
>TRBD2|many|TRBJ2-1|TRBV12-3/TRBV12-4
CASSPTKKREGGNEQFF
TGTGCCAGCAGTCCGACTAAAAAGCGGGAGGGGGGTAATGAGCAGTTCTTC
>TRBD1|few|TRBJ2-1|TRBV7-9
CASSLTGVDEQFF
TGTGCCAGCAGCTTAACAGGGGTCGATGAGCAGTTCTTC
>-|-|TRBJ2-2|TRBV2
CASIEIAHAETGELFF
TGTGCCAGCATCGAGATAGCCCACGCGGAGACCGGGGAGCTGTTTTTT
>-|few|TRBJ2-2|TRBV27
CASSYRVIERTGELFF
TGTGCCAGCAGTTACAGGGTTATTGAACGCACCGGGGAGCTGTTTTTT
>TRBD1|-|TRBJ2-7|TRBV20-1
CSAQAGTGEYEQYF
TGCAGTGCCCAAGCCGGGACAGGGGAGTACGAGCAGTACTTC
>-|few|TRBJ1-1|TRBV12-3/TRBV12-4
CASSLTGINTEAFF
TGTGCCAGCAGCCTAACAGGGATCAACACTGAAGCTTTCTTT
>TRBD1|few|TRBJ1-1|TRBV11-2
CASSLVLNRGPDTEAFF
TGTGCCAGCAGCTTAGTCCTAAACAGGGGGCCGGACACTGAAGCTTTCTTT
>-|many|TRBJ1-5|TRBV5-6
CASSRGNQPQHF
TGTGCCAGCAGCCGTGGCAATCAGCCCCAGCATTTT
>TRBD2|few|TRBJ2-3|TRBV6-2/TRBV6-3
CASSPAASGPDTQYF
TGTGCCAGCAGCCCAGCGGCTAGCGGTCCTGATACGCAGTATTTT
>-|-|TRBJ2-4|TRBV19
CASSIDSTGAKNIQYF
TGTGCCAGTAGTATAGATTCGACGGGAGCCAAAAACATTCAGTACTTC
>-|-|TRBJ2-1|TRBV6-1
CASSEDRLLYNEQFF
TGTGCCAGCAGTGAAGACAGGTTACTCTACAATGAGCAGTTCTTC
>-|many|TRBJ2-5|TRBV7-9
CASSRGSLRETQYF
TGTGCCAGCAGCCGCGGGTCCTTACGAGAGACCCAGTACTTC
>-|few|TRBJ2-2|TRBV9
CASTSGGELFF
TGTGCCAGCACTTCGGGGGGGGAGCTGTTTTTT
>-|-|TRBJ2-4|TRBV5-6
CASSLGPGTGAKNIQYF
TGTGCCAGCAGCTTGGGTCCGGGGACCGGAGCCAAAAACATTCAGTACTTC
>TRBD2|few|TRBJ2-3|TRBV20-1
CSATSAGGEGTDTQYF
TGCAGTGCTACTTCTGCGGGGGGGGAGGGCACAGATACGCAGTATTTT
>-|few|TRBJ2-7|TRBV12-3/TRBV12-4
CASSLSLSRHEQYF
TGTGCCAGCAGTTTGAGTCTCAGCCGGCACGAGCAGTACTTC
>-|many|TRBJ1-1|TRBV6-2/TRBV6-3
CASNVLGGERYNTEAFF
TGTGCCAGCAACGTATTAGGGGGAGAGAGATACAACACTGAAGCTTTCTTT
>TRBD2|few|TRBJ2-7|TRBV15
CATSRDGTSGTYEQYF
TGTGCCACCAGCAGAGATGGGACTAGCGGAACCTACGAGCAGTACTTC
>TRBD1|-|TRBJ1-1|TRBV9
CASSARVDRGTEAFF
TGTGCCAGCAGCGCGCGAGTCGACAGGGGTACTGAAGCTTTCTTT
>TRBD2|few|TRBJ2-3|TRBV7-8
CASSWSYAGGPIDTQYF
TGTGCCAGCAGCTGGTCCTACGCGGGAGGGCCAATAGATACGCAGTATTTT
>TRBD1|many|TRBJ2-1|TRBV29-1
CSVDGTGVEQFF
TGCAGCGTTGATGGGACAGGCGTCGAGCAGTTCTTC
>-|-|TRBJ2-5|TRBV27
CASSLGDGKETQYF
TGTGCCAGCAGTTTGGGGGACGGCAAAGAGACCCAGTACTTC
>TRBD1|many|TRBJ2-1|TRBV7-9
CASSRDRGLDEQFF
TGTGCCAGCAGCCGGGACAGGGGGCTGGATGAGCAGTTCTTC
>TRBD1|-|TRBJ2-3|TRBV10-2
CASSEVPGQGLDTQYF
TGCGCCAGCAGTGAAGTCCCGGGACAGGGTTTGGATACGCAGTATTTT
>TRBD2|few|TRBJ2-7|TRBV19
CASSSRLAGGPYEQYF
TGTGCCAGTAGTAGCCGTCTGGCGGGAGGGCCCTACGAGCAGTACTTC
>-|-|TRBJ2-5|TRBV11-2
CASTGDRDYQETQYF
TGTGCCAGCACGGGCGACAGGGACTACCAAGAGACCCAGTACTTC
>TRBD2|many|TRBJ2-1|TRBV6-2/TRBV6-3
CASRTGTSGRASEQFF
TGTGCCAGCAGGACTGGGACTAGCGGGAGGGCCAGTGAGCAGTTCTTC
>TRBD2|many|TRBJ2-1|TRBV25-1
CASSGWGGSDEQFF
TGTGCCAGCAGCGGCTGGGGGGGTAGCGATGAGCAGTTCTTC
>TRBD2|-|TRBJ2-1|TRBV11-1
CASSPSFGTSGSYNELFF
TGTGCCAGCAGCCCCTCCTTCGGTACTAGCGGATCATACAATGAGCTGTTCTTC
>-|-|TRBJ2-3|TRBV15
CATSRVRGSTDTQYF
TGTGCCACCAGCAGAGTGAGGGGTAGCACAGATACGCAGTATTTT
>-|few|TRBJ2-3|TRBV5-6
CASSGASTDTQYF
TGTGCCAGCAGTGGAGCGAGCACAGATACGCAGTATTTT
>TRBD2|many|TRBJ2-1|TRBV6-2/TRBV6-3
CASSYPTSGRAGEQFF
TGTGCCAGCAGTTACCCGACTAGCGGGAGGGCGGGCGAGCAGTTCTTC
>-|-|TRBJ2-1|TRBV10-1
CASSERGSHNEQFF
TGCGCCAGCAGTGAGAGGGGCTCCCACAATGAGCAGTTCTTC
>-|-|TRBJ1-2|TRBV6-5
CASSYSKIDGYTF
TGTGCCAGCAGTTACTCCAAGATAGACGGCTACACCTTC
>TRBD1|many|TRBJ2-2|TRBV14
CASSQRTGWNGELFF
TGTGCCAGCAGCCAGAGGACAGGGTGGAACGGGGAGCTGTTTTTT
>TRBD2|few|TRBJ2-2|TRBV7-6
CASSTPTSGLDTGELFF
TGTGCCAGCAGCACCCCGACTAGCGGCCTTGACACCGGGGAGCTGTTTTTT
>-|-|TRBJ2-1|TRBV10-3
CAISEGVNYNEQFF
TGTGCCATCAGTGAAGGGGTGAACTACAATGAGCAGTTCTTC
>-|few|TRBJ2-7|TRBV6-1
CASSEGPLAASYEQYF
TGTGCCAGCAGTGAAGGGCCGCTAGCTGCCTCCTACGAGCAGTACTTC
>TRBD2|-|TRBJ2-7|TRBV20-1
CSGEELAGVYEQYF
TGCAGTGGGGAGGAACTAGCGGGAGTCTACGAGCAGTACTTC
>-|many|TRBJ2-1|TRBV3-1
CASSPSPGNEQFF
TGTGCCAGCAGCCCCTCCCCTGGCAATGAGCAGTTCTTC
>TRBD1|few|TRBJ2-1|TRBV27
CASSPTGDNEQFF
TGTGCCAGCAGTCCGACAGGGGACAATGAGCAGTTCTTC
>TRBD2|-|TRBJ2-1|TRBV12-3/TRBV12-4
CASSPLAGGSEQFF
TGTGCCAGCAGCCCCCTAGCGGGGGGGTCTGAGCAGTTCTTC
>-|-|TRBJ1-6|TRBV6-2/TRBV6-3
CASSYEKARNSPLHF
TGTGCCAGCAGTTATGAGAAGGCGAGGAATTCACCCCTCCACTTT
>TRBD1|-|TRBJ1-5|TRBV20-1
CSARDSYNQPQHF
TGCAGTGCAAGGGACAGCTACAATCAGCCCCAGCATTTT
>-|-|TRBJ2-1|TRBV7-9
CASSPPLATSSYNEQFF
TGTGCCAGCAGCCCACCCCTAGCGACTAGCTCCTACAATGAGCAGTTCTTC